This TCR beta chain appears in the sequencing data of a study of blood T cell repertoires in COVID-19. The wider study: Sites across the United States, Italy and Spain contributed samples from acute and convalescent COVID-19.

As processed by the authors: Reference gene primer amplification in the assay estimated nucleated cell counts. Data came from immunoSEQ multiplex PCR; TCRdb stores just in-frame clones and leaves some out. The D gene and trimming were derived from the DNA, and the V and J assignments and clone size from that table. Among about 75,000 clones listed, roughly 87% were seen once. The CDR3 has 13 residues. The trim removed 9 bases at V and 6 bases at J, leaving 10 bases unmatched. The source of this sequence is a woman aged 50 to 65 with acute or convalescent COVID-19. The sequenced material came from peripheral blood. The V and J genes are TRBV12-3 or TRBV12-4 and TRBJ1-1; 7 bases align to TRBD1. DNA of the CDR3: TGTGCCAGTAGAGACAGGGTTCTCTCTGAAGCTTTCTTT. Protein sequence: CASRDRVLSEAFF.